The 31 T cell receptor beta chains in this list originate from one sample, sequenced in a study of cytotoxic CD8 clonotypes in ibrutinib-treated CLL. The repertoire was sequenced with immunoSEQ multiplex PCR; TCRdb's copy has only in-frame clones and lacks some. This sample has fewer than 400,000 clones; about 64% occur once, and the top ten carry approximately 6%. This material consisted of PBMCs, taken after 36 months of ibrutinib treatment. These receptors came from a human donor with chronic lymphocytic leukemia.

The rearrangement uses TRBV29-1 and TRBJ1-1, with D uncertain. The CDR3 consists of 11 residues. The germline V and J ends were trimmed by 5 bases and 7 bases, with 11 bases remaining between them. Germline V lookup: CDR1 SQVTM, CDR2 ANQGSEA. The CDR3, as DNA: TGCAGCGTTTACTTTCGCGGTGAAGCTTTCTTT. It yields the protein CSVYFRGEAFF.

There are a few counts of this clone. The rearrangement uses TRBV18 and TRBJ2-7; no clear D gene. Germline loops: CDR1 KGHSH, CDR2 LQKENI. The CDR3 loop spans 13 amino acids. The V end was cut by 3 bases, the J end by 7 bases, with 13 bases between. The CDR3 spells CASSPFDNWEQYF. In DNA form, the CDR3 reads TGTGCCAGCTCACCCTTCGACAATTGGGAGCAGTACTTC.

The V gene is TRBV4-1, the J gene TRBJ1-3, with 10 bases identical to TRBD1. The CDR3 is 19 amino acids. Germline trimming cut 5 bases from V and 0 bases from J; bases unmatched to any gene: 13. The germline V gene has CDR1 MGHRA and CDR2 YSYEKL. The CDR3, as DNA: TGCGCCAGCAGCTCTCCCCGGACAGGGGGACTGATCTCTGGAAACACCATATATTTT. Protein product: CASSSPRTGGLISGNTIYF.

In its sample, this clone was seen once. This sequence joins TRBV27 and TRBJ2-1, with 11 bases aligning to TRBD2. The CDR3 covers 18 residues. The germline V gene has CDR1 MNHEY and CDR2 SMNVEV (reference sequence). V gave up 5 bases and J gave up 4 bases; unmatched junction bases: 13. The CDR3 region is CASSVIMGTSGPYNEQFF. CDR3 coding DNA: TGTGCCAGCAGTGTCATTATGGGGACTAGCGGACCTTACAATGAGCAGTTCTTC.

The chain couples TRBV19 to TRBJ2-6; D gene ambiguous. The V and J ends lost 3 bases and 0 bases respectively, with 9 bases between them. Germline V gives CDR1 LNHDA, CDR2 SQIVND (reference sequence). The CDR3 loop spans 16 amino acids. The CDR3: CASSIMEHSGANVLTF. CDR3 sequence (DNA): TGTGCCAGTAGTATTATGGAGCACTCTGGGGCCAACGTCCTGACTTTC.

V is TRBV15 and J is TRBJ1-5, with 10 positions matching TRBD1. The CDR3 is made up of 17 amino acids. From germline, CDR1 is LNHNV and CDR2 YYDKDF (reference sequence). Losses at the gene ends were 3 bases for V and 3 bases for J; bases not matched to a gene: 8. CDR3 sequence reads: CATSSRRQGAINQPQHF. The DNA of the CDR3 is TGTGCCACCAGCAGCCGTAGACAGGGGGCAATCAATCAGCCCCAGCATTTT.

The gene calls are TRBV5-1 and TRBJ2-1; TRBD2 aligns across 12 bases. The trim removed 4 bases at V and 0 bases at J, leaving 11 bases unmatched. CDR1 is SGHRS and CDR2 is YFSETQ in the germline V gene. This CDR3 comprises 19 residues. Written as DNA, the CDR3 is TGCGCCAGCAGCCCGGCGGGGACTAGCGGGCGAAGCTCCTACAATGAGCAGTTCTTC. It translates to CASSPAGTSGRSSYNEQFF.

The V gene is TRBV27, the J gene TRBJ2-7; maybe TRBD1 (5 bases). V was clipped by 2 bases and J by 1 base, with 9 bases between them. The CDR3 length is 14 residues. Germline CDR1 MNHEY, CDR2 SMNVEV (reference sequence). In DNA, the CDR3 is TGTGCCAGCAGTTTAAGCAGGGCATCCTACGAGCAGTACTTC. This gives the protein CASSLSRASYEQYF.

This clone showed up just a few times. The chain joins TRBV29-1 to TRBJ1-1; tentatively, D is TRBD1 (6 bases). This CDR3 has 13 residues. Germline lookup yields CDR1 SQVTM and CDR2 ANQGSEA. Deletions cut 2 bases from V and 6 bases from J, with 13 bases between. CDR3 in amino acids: CSVEQGRSAEAFF. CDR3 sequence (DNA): TGCAGCGTTGAACAGGGGAGGTCAGCTGAAGCTTTCTTT.

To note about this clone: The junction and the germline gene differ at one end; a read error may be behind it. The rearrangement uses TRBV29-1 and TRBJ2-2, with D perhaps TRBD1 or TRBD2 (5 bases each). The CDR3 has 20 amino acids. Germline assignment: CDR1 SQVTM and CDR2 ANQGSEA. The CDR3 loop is CSVEDPVVRDGHRGTGELFF. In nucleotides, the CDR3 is TGCAGCGTAGAAGATCCCGTCGTCCGGGACGGCCACCGGGGCACCGGGGAGCTGTTTTTT.

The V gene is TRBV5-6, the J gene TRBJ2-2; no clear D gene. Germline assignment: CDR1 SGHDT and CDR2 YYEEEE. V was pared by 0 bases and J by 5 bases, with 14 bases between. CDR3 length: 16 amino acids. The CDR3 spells CASSLGQRPLTGELFF. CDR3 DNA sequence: TGTGCCAGCAGCTTGGGCCAGAGGCCACTAACCGGGGAGCTGTTTTTT.

In DNA form, the CDR3 reads TGTGCCAGCAGTCCGCCGGGACAGGGCCTCTACAATGAGCAGTTCTTC. Translation gives CASSPPGQGLYNEQFF. The V and J genes are TRBV27 and TRBJ2-1; TRBD1 aligns across 9 bases. The CDR3 is 16 residues long. Per germline, CDR1 MNHEY and CDR2 SMNVEV (reference sequence). J was trimmed by 3 bases and V by 5 bases; bases with no gene match: 8.

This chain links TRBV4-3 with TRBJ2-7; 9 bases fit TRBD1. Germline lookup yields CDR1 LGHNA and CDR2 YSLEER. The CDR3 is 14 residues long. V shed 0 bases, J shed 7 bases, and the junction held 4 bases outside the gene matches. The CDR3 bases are TGCGCCAGCAGCCAAGATCGGGACAGGGAGGAGCAGTACTTC. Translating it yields CASSQDRDREEQYF.

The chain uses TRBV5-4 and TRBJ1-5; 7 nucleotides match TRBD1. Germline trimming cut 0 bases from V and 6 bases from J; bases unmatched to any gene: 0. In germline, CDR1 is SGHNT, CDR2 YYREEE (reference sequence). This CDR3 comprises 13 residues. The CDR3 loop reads CASSLDRGQPQHF. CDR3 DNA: TGTGCCAGCAGCTTGGACAGGGGTCAGCCCCAGCATTTT.

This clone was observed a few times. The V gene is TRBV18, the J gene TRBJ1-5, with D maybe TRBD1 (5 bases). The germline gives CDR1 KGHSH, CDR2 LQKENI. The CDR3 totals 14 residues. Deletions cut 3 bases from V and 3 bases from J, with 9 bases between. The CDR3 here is CASSPTGLNQPQHF. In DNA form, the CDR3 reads TGTGCCAGCTCACCTACAGGACTCAATCAGCCCCAGCATTTT.

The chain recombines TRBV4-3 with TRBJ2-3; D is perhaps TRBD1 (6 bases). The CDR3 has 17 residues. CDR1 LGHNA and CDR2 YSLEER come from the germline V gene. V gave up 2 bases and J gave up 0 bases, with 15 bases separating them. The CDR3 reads CASSQRYRDSSTDTQYF. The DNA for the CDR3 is TGCGCCAGCAGCCAACGCTACAGGGATTCTAGCACAGATACGCAGTATTTT.

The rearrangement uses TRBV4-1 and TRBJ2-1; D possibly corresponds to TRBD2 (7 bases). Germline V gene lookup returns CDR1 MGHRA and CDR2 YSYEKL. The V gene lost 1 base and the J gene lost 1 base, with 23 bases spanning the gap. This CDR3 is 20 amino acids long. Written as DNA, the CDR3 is TGCGCCAGCAGCCAAGTCATGGGACTGGGGGGCGGGAGTTCCTACAATGAGCAGTTCTTC. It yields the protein CASSQVMGLGGGSSYNEQFF.

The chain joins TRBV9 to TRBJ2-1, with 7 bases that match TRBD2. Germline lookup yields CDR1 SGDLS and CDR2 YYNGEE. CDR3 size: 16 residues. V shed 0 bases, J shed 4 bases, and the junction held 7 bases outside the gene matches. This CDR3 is CASSVEGSGTYNEQFF. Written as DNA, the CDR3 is TGTGCCAGCAGCGTAGAAGGGAGCGGGACTTACAATGAGCAGTTCTTC.

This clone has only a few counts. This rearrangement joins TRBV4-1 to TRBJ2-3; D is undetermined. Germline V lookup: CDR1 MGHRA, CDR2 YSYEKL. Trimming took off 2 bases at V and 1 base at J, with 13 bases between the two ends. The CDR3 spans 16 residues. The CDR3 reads CASSQLSLPGTDTQYF. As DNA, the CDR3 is TGCGCCAGCAGCCAATTAAGCTTGCCTGGCACAGATACGCAGTATTTT.

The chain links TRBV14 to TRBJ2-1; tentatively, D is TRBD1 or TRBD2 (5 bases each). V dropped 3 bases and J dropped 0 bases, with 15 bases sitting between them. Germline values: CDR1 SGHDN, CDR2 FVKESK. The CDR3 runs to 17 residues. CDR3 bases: TGTGCCAGCAGCCAGTCCCGGGACCCGTTCTCCTACAATGAGCAGTTCTTC. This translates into CASSQSRDPFSYNEQFF.

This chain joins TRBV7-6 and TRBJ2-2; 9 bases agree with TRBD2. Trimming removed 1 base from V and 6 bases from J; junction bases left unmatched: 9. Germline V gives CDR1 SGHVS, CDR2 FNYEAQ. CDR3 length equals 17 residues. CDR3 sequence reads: CASSLGSSGSNAGELFF. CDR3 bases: TGTGCCAGCAGCTTAGGGAGTAGCGGGAGTAACGCCGGGGAGCTGTTTTTT. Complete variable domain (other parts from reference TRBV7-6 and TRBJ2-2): GAGVSQSPRYKVTKRGQDVALRCDPISGHVSLYWYRQALGQGPEFLTYFNYEAQQDKSGLPNDRFSAERPEGSISTLTIQRTEQRDSAMYRCASSLGSSGSNAGELFFGEGSRLTVL.

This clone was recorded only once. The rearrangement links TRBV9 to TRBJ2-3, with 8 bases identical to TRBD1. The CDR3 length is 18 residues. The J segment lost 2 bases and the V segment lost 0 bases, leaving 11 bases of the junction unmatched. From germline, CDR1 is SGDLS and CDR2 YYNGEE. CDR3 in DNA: TGTGCCAGCAGCGTAGTTCCAGGGGGCACGTACCTCACAGATACGCAGTATTTT. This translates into CASSVVPGGTYLTDTQYF.

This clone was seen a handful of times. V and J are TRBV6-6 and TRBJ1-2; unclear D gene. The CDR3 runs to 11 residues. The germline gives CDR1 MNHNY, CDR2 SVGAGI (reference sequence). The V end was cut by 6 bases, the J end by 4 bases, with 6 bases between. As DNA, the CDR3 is TGTGCCAGCAGAGACCCCTATGGCTACACCTTC. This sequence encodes CASRDPYGYTF.

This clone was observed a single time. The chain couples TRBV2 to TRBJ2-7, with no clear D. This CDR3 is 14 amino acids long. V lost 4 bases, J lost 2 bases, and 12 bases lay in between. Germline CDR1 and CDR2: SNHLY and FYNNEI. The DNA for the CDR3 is TGTGCCAGCAGTGCCTTCCGGTGGGCCTACGAGCAGTACTTC. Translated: CASSAFRWAYEQYF.

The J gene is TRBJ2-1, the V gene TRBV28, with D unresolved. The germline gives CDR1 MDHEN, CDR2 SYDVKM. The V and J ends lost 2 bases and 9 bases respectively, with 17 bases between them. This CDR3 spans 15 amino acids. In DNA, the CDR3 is TGTGCCAGCAGTTTACTTGGCCATAAATCCAGTGAGCAGTTCTTC. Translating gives CASSLLGHKSSEQFF.

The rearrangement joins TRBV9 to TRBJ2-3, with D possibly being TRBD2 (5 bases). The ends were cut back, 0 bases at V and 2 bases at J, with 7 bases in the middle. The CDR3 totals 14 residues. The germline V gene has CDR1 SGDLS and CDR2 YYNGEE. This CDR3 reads CASSVELDTDTQYF. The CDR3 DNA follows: TGTGCCAGCAGCGTAGAACTAGACACAGATACGCAGTATTTT.

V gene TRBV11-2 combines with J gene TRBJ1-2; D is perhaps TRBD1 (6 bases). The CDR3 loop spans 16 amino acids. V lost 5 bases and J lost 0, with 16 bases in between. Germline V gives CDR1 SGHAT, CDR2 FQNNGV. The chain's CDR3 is CASSPLRGGPNYGYTF. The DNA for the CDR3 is TGTGCCAGCAGCCCATTAAGAGGGGGACCTAACTATGGCTACACCTTC.

CDR3 region: CASSLNRAFNTGELFF. The CDR3 DNA follows: TGTGCCAGCAGTTTAAATCGGGCTTTCAACACCGGGGAGCTGTTTTTT. J is TRBJ2-2 and V is TRBV28; D uncertain. Per the germline V gene, CDR1 is MDHEN and CDR2 is SYDVKM. CDR3 size: 16 residues. Trimming left V 2 bases short and J 2 bases short, with 12 bases between. Complete variable domain (other parts from reference TRBV28 and TRBJ2-2): DVKVTQSSRYLVKRTGEKVFLECVQDMDHENMFWYRQDPGLGLRLIYFSYDVKMKEKGDIPEGYSVSREKKERFSLILESASTNQTSMYLCASSLNRAFNTGELFFGEGSRLTVL.

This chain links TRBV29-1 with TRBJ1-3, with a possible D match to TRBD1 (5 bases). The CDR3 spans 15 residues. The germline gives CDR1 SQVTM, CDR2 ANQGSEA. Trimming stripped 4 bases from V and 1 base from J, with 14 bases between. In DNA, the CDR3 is TGCAGCGTTGTTGAGAGGGGTTGGTCTGGAAACACCATATATTTT. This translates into CSVVERGWSGNTIYF.

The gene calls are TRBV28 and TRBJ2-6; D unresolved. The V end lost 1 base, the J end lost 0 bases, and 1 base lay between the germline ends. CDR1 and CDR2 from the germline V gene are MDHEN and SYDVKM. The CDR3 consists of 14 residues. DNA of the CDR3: TGTGCCAGCAGTTTATACTCTGGGGCCAACGTCCTGACTTTC. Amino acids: CASSLYSGANVLTF.

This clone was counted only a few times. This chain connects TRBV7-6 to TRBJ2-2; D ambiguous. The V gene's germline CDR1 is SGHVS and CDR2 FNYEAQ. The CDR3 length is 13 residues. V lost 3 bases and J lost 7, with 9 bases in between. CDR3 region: CASSLLVDGELFF. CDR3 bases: TGTGCCAGCAGCTTGCTAGTCGACGGGGAGCTGTTTTTT.